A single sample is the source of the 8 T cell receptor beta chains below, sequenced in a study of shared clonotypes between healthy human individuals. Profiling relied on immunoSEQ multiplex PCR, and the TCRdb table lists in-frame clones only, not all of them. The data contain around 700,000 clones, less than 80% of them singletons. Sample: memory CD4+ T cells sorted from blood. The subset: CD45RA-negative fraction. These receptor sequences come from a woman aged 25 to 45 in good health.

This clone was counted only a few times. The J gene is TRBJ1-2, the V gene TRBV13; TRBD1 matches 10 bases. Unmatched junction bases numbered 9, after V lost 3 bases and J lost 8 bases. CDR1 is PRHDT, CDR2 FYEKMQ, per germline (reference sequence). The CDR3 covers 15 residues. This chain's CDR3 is CASSLGQGIPLGYTF. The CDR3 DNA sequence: TGTGCCAGCAGCTTGGGACAGGGGATCCCCCTCGGCTACACCTTC. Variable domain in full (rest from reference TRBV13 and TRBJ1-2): AAGVIQSPRHLIKEKRETATLKCYPIPRHDTVYWYQQGPGQDPQFLISFYEKMQSDKGSIPDRFSAQQFSDYHSELNMSSLELGDSALYFCASSLGQGIPLGYTFGSGTRLTVV.

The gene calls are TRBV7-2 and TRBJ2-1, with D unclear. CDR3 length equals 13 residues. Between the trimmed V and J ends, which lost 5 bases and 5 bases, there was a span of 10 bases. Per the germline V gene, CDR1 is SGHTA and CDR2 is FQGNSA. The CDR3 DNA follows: TGTGCCAGCAGCGTCGGTAGAAACAATGAGCAGTTCTTC. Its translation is CASSVGRNNEQFF. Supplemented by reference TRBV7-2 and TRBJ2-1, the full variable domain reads GAGVSQSPSNKVTEKGKDVELRCDPISGHTALYWYRQSLGQGLEFLIYFQGNSAPDKSGLPSDRFSAERTGGSVSTLTIQRTQQEDSAVYLCASSVGRNNEQFFGPGTRLTVL.

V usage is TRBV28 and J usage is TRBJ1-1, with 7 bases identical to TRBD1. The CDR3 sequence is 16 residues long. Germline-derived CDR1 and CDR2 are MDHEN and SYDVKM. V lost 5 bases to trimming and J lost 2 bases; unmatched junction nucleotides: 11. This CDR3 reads CASSAPRQGSNTEAFF. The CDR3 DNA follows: TGTGCCAGCAGTGCCCCCCGACAGGGATCAAACACTGAAGCTTTCTTT.

The CDR3 DNA reads TGTGCCAGCACCCCGTGGCAGACAGGGACAGATACGCAGTATTTT. Translating it yields CASTPWQTGTDTQYF. The chain employs TRBV28 and TRBJ2-3, with TRBD1 matching 7 bases. This CDR3 contains 15 residues. CDR1 and CDR2 (germline): MDHEN, SYDVKM. The junction had 10 bases not matched to a gene; V was cut back by 7 bases and J by 3 bases.

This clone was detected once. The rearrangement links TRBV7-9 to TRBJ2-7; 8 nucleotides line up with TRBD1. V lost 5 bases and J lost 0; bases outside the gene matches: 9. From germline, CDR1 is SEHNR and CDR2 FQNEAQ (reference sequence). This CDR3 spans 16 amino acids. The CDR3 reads CASSLGQGGFSYEQYF. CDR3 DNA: TGTGCCAGCAGCCTCGGACAGGGCGGCTTCTCCTACGAGCAGTACTTC.

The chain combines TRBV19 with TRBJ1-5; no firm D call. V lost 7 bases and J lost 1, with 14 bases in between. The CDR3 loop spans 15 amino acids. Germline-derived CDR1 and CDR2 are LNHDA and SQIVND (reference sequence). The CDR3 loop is CASTDQGLSNQPQHF. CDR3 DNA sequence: TGTGCCAGTACCGATCAAGGACTGAGCAATCAGCCCCAGCATTTT.

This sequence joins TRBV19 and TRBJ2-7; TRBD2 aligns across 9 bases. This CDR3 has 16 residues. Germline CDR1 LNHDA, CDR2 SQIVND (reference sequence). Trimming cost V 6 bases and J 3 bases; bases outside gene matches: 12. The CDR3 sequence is CASRTQAASGVYEQYF. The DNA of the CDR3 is TGTGCCAGTAGGACCCAGGCGGCTAGCGGGGTCTACGAGCAGTACTTC.

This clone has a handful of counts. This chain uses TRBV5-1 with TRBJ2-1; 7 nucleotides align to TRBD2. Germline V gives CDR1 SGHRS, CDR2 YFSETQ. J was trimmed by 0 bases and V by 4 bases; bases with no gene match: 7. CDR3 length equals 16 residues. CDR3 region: CASSPLASISYNEQFF. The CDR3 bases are TGCGCCAGCAGCCCACTAGCGTCGATCTCCTACAATGAGCAGTTCTTC.